This T cell receptor beta chain stems from a study of siplizumab effects on memory and regulatory T cells. The study's findings and limits: Confirmation that proliferating Tregs from siplizumab cultures had suppressive function was not obtained.

Germline loops: CDR1 MGHRA, CDR2 YSYEKL. The CDR3 has 14 amino acids. Trimming took off 2 bases at V and 2 bases at J, with 10 bases between the two ends. Libraries were prepared by immunoSEQ multiplex PCR; TCRdb keeps only in-frame clonotypes and omits some of them. The sample lists 85,000 to 130,000 clones, 93% occurring once. On this clone itself: Its antigen is unknown.

The J gene is TRBJ2-7, the V gene TRBV4-1; tentative D call: TRBD1 (6 bases). The sequence was collected from a human donor in good health. Sequenced sample: Tregs sorted from blood. The CDR3 here is CASSQTGTTYEQYF. The CDR3 DNA reads as TGCGCCAGCAGCCAAACCGGGACAACCTACGAGCAGTACTTC.